The source of this T cell receptor (beta chain) is a study of blood T cell repertoires in COVID-19. The V segment lost 5 bases and the J segment 5 bases; nucleotides outside the gene matches: 5. The CDR3 sequence is 13 residues long. Looked up from germline, CDR1 is SGHAT and CDR2 is FQNNGV. Repertoires were generated with immunoSEQ multiplex PCR, while TCRdb's copy carries only in-frame clones and drops some. The data hold some 220,000 clones, with approximately 80% observed a single time. The source material was peripheral blood. The chain has TRBV11-2 and TRBJ1-1; 7 bases agree with TRBD1. The sequence came from a woman aged 55-69 years who had recovered from COVID-19. CDR3 amino acids: CASSLDRVTEAFF. CDR3 bases: TGTGCCAGCAGCCTTGACAGGGTAACTGAAGCTTTCTTT.